The next 27 T cell receptor beta chains were all read from a single sample in a study of blood T cell repertoires in COVID-19. The repertoire was sequenced with immunoSEQ multiplex PCR; TCRdb's copy has only in-frame clones and lacks some. Among roughly 200,000 clones listed, approximately 90% were seen once. The sample was PBMCs or T cells enriched from blood (not recorded which). These receptors originate from a young man who had recovered from COVID-19.

This sequence joins TRBV11-2 and TRBJ2-4, with TRBD2 as a possible D gene (7 bases). V lost 0 bases to trimming and J lost 8 bases, with 14 bases between them. Per germline, CDR1 SGHAT and CDR2 FQNNGV. The CDR3 sequence is 15 residues long. The CDR3 is CASSLDWGGKDIQYF. Here the CDR3 DNA reads TGTGCCAGCAGCTTAGATTGGGGGGGCAAGGACATTCAGTACTTC. Together with reference TRBV11-2 and TRBJ2-4, the CDR3 gives the full variable domain: EAGVAQSPRYKIIEKRQSVAFWCNPISGHATLYWYQQILGQGPKLLIQFQNNGVVDDSQLPKDRFSAERLKGVDSTLKIQPAKLEDSAVYLCASSLDWGGKDIQYFGAGTRLSVL.

V is TRBV3-1 (or the pseudogene TRBV3-2) and J is TRBJ2-3, with 13 bases lining up with TRBD2. Losses at the gene ends were 1 base for V and 0 bases for J; bases not matched to a gene: 4. This CDR3 contains 18 residues. The germline V gene has CDR1 LGHDT and CDR2 YNNKEL (reference sequence). In DNA, the CDR3 is TGTGCCAGCAGCCAAGGGACTAGCGGGGGTTCTAGCACAGATACGCAGTATTTT. Translating gives CASSQGTSGGSSTDTQYF.

DNA for the CDR3: TGTGCCAGCAGTTACCCGGGACAAGGGGGCTACACCTTC. Translating it yields CASSYPGQGGYTF. This chain connects TRBV6-5 to TRBJ1-2; possibly TRBD1 for D (6 bases). The V end lost 2 bases, the J end lost 8 bases, and 12 bases lay between the germline ends. Looked up from germline, CDR1 is MNHEY and CDR2 is SVGAGI. The CDR3 is 13 amino acids.

This clone was recorded only once. This chain uses TRBV20-1 with TRBJ2-3; D perhaps matches TRBD2 (6 bases). CDR3 length: 15 residues. V was shortened by 3 bases and J by 3 bases, with 16 bases between the two germline ends. Looked up from germline, CDR1 is DFQATT and CDR2 is SNEGSKA (reference sequence). CDR3 region: CSASVLEGPTDTQYF. The DNA of the CDR3 is TGCAGTGCTAGTGTGCTGGAGGGCCCTACAGATACGCAGTATTTT.

This clone turned up a few times. This rearrangement joins TRBV5-5 to TRBJ2-7, with D perhaps TRBD1 (6 bases). This CDR3 has 14 residues. Trimming took off 4 bases at V and 3 bases at J, with 14 bases between the two ends. Germline values: CDR1 SGHKS, CDR2 YYEKEE (reference sequence). CDR3 loop: CASSKQGVVYEQYF. CDR3 DNA sequence: TGTGCCAGCAGCAAACAGGGAGTAGTCTACGAGCAGTACTTC.

The table lists this clone with a few counts. V gene TRBV19 combines with J gene TRBJ1-2, with 7 bases aligning to TRBD1. Trimming cost V 4 bases and J 0 bases; bases outside gene matches: 5. CDR3 length: 15 residues. Germline assignment: CDR1 LNHDA and CDR2 SQIVND (reference sequence). The CDR3 region is CASSTRDSSNYGYTF. Written as DNA, the CDR3 is TGTGCCAGTAGTACCCGGGACAGTTCTAACTATGGCTACACCTTC.

The chain employs TRBV14 and TRBJ2-3, with 7 bases aligning to TRBD1. The ends lost 6 bases at V and 6 bases at J; junction bases unmatched: 12. Germline V gene data show CDR1 as SGHDN and CDR2 as FVKESK. This CDR3 has 15 residues. In DNA, the CDR3 is TGTGCCAGCAGTAAAGGACAGGCCGGGGTGGATACGCAGTATTTT. Protein sequence: CASSKGQAGVDTQYF.

The gene calls are TRBV5-1 and TRBJ2-3; 7 bases align to TRBD1. J lost 2 bases, V lost 4 bases, and 7 bases had no gene match. This CDR3 comprises 15 residues. Per germline, CDR1 SGHRS and CDR2 YFSETQ. The CDR3 region has the DNA TGCGCCAGCAGCGGACAGGACAGGTCCACAGATACGCAGTATTTT. This translates into CASSGQDRSTDTQYF.

This clone was picked up one time. The chain has TRBV5-6 and TRBJ1-1; D unclear. The V gene lost 2 bases and the J gene lost 0 bases, with 8 bases spanning the gap. From germline, CDR1 is SGHDT and CDR2 YYEEEE. This CDR3 contains 14 residues. CDR3 DNA sequence: TGTGCCAGCAGCTTTGGGCGATTGAACACTGAAGCTTTCTTT. Translated: CASSFGRLNTEAFF. The full variable domain, rest sourced from reference TRBV5-6 and TRBJ1-1, is DAGVTQSPTHLIKTRGQQVTLRCSPKSGHDTVSWYQQALGQGPQFIFQYYEEEERQRGNFPDRFSGHQFPNYSSELNVNALLLGDSALYLCASSFGRLNTEAFFGQGTRLTVV.

V gene TRBV11-2 combines with J gene TRBJ1-1; D unresolved. Trimming removed 1 base at V and 6 bases at J, with 9 bases between. In germline, CDR1 is SGHAT, CDR2 FQNNGV. The CDR3 loop spans 13 amino acids. The CDR3 DNA is TGTGCCAGCAGCTTAGCGCAGACTTCTGAAGCTTTCTTT. Protein sequence: CASSLAQTSEAFF.

The V and J genes are TRBV19 and TRBJ2-1, with TRBD1 matching over 7 bases. V trimming: 5 bases; J trimming: 0 bases; junction bases outside the gene matches: 10. The CDR3 contains 17 residues. Germline CDR1 and CDR2: LNHDA and SQIVND (reference sequence). The CDR3 region is CASSLTGKGSSYNEQFF. Written as DNA, the CDR3 is TGTGCCAGTAGTCTGACAGGGAAGGGGAGCTCCTACAATGAGCAGTTCTTC. The full variable domain, with the rest looked up from reference TRBV19 and TRBJ2-1, is DGGITQSPKYLFRKEGQNVTLSCEQNLNHDAMYWYRQDPGQGLRLIYYSQIVNDFQKGDIAEGYSVSREKKESFPLTVTSAQKNPTAFYLCASSLTGKGSSYNEQFFGPGTRLTVL.

This chain links TRBV7-2 with TRBJ2-7; 9 bases match TRBD2. Germline assignment: CDR1 SGHTA and CDR2 FQGNSA. The CDR3 extends over 16 amino acids. V lost 2 bases to trimming and J lost 3 bases; unmatched junction nucleotides: 8. The CDR3 DNA is TGTGCCAGCAGCTTATTACCTAGCGGGAATTTCTACGAGCAGTACTTC. Amino acids: CASSLLPSGNFYEQYF.

V and J are TRBV30 and TRBJ1-6; 9 bases are a match to TRBD1. V dropped 0 bases and J dropped 7; count of bases not matched to a gene: 7. The CDR3 has 16 amino acids. Germline CDR1 and CDR2: GTSNPN and SVGIG (reference sequence). Here the CDR3 DNA reads TGTGCCTGGAGTGTATCGACCGGGACAGGGAATTCACCCCTCCACTTT. Protein: CAWSVSTGTGNSPLHF.

V and J are TRBV25-1 and TRBJ2-1; possibly TRBD1 for D (5 bases). Germline V lookup: CDR1 MGHDK, CDR2 SYGVNS. V shed 0 bases and J shed 10 bases, with 10 bases lying between them. CDR3 length: 13 residues. DNA of the CDR3: TGTGCCAGCAGTGAATATAGGGGTTTCGAGCAGTTCTTC. It is translated as CASSEYRGFEQFF.

This clone was counted a few times. The rearrangement uses TRBV6-5 and TRBJ2-6; no clear D. In germline, CDR1 is MNHEY, CDR2 SVGAGI. Trimming left V 4 bases short and J 0 bases short, with 4 bases between. This CDR3 has 14 residues. The CDR3 loop is CASSSISGANVLTF. In DNA, the CDR3 is TGTGCCAGCAGTTCTATCTCTGGGGCCAACGTCCTGACTTTC.

The CDR3 sequence: CASSFEGRAGQPQHF. CDR3 nucleotide sequence: TGTGCCAGCAGCTTCGAGGGCAGGGCGGGGCAGCCCCAGCATTTT. The chain is built from TRBV11-2 and TRBJ1-5; D might be TRBD1 (5 bases). V shed 3 bases and J shed 7 bases, with 16 bases lying between them. The CDR3 consists of 15 residues. CDR1 and CDR2 (germline): SGHAT, FQNNGV.

The rearrangement links TRBV28 to TRBJ1-6; 7 bases fit TRBD1. The CDR3 extends over 14 amino acids. Germline V gives CDR1 MDHEN, CDR2 SYDVKM. J lost 8 bases, V lost 6 bases, and 7 bases had no gene match. The CDR3 nucleotides are TGTGCCAGCAGCCTCAGGGACAGATATTCACCCCTCCACTTT. Its translation is CASSLRDRYSPLHF.

V and J are TRBV9 and TRBJ2-7, with TRBD1 as a possible D gene (5 bases). This CDR3 is 13 amino acids long. V lost 6 bases and J 6 bases, leaving 16 bases between the germline ends. CDR1 and CDR2 (germline): SGDLS, YYNGEE. The CDR3 nucleotides are TGTGCCAGCACCCCCCTTGCGCAGGGCGAGCAGTACTTC. Amino acids: CASTPLAQGEQYF.

The V gene is TRBV10-1, the J gene TRBJ2-1; tentative D call: TRBD2 (6 bases). V lost 6 bases and J 8 bases, leaving 20 bases between the germline ends. This CDR3 contains 15 residues. Germline V gene data show CDR1 as WNHNN and CDR2 as SYGVQD (reference sequence). The CDR3 sequence is CASSEVGLTGDEQFF. CDR3 coding DNA: TGCGCCAGCAGCGAAGTAGGACTTACGGGGGATGAGCAGTTCTTC.

The chain couples TRBV11-2 to TRBJ1-4; D ambiguous. V lost 2 bases and J 7 bases, leaving 14 bases between the germline ends. In germline, CDR1 is SGHAT, CDR2 FQNNGV. There are 15 residues in the CDR3. The CDR3 protein is CASSLYGESSEKLFF. The CDR3 DNA reads as TGTGCCAGCAGCTTATATGGGGAGTCCAGTGAAAAACTGTTTTTT.

This chain joins TRBV3-1 (or the pseudogene TRBV3-2) and TRBJ2-5; possible D gene TRBD2, 5 bases. Germline CDR1 is LGHDT and CDR2 is YNNKEL (reference sequence). V was cut by 0 bases and J by 7 bases, with 9 bases left in between. The CDR3 totals 13 residues. In DNA, the CDR3 is TGTGCCAGCAGCCAAGATTTACGGGGGACCCAGTACTTC. Amino acids: CASSQDLRGTQYF.

The CDR3 sequence is CATSDFRFGETQYF. The CDR3 bases are TGTGCCACCAGTGATTTCAGGTTTGGGGAGACCCAGTACTTC. The V and J genes are TRBV24-1 and TRBJ2-5; D remains ambiguous. V was trimmed by 1 base and J by 5 bases, leaving 10 bases between them. The CDR3 is 14 amino acids. Germline V gene lookup returns CDR1 KGHDR and CDR2 SFDVKD.

The CDR3 nucleotides are TGTGCCAGCAGCCGTAGACAGCCCGTCGTAGGCGAGCAGTACTTC. Protein product: CASSRRQPVVGEQYF. The chain recombines TRBV6-2 or TRBV6-3 with TRBJ2-7; D possibly corresponds to TRBD1 (5 bases). From germline, CDR1 is MNHEY and CDR2 SVGEGT. This CDR3 comprises 15 residues. Trimming pared 6 bases from V and 6 bases from J, leaving 21 bases between.

The rearrangement joins TRBV6-5 to TRBJ1-5; D is undetermined. This CDR3 has 15 residues. The germline gives CDR1 MNHEY, CDR2 SVGAGI. Deletions cut 6 bases from V and 0 bases from J, with 12 bases between. CDR3 sequence (DNA): TGTGCCAGCAGCCCCCGCGAATTTAGCAATCAGCCCCAGCATTTT. This gives the protein CASSPREFSNQPQHF.

CDR3 coding DNA: TGTGCCAGCAGTACGGGACAGGGCATACATGGCTACACCTTC. This gives the protein CASSTGQGIHGYTF. The chain uses TRBV5-4 and TRBJ1-2; 9 nucleotides align to TRBD1. Unmatched junction bases numbered 8, after V lost 5 bases and J lost 6 bases. CDR3 length: 14 residues. CDR1 and CDR2 from the germline V gene are SGHNT and YYREEE (reference sequence).

The CDR3 is CASKQGVTEAFF. In DNA form, the CDR3 reads TGTGCCAGCAAGCAGGGGGTCACTGAAGCTTTCTTT. The V and J genes are TRBV6-6 and TRBJ1-1, with TRBD1 identical over 7 bases. With 7 bases clipped from V and 4 bases from J, the junction kept 3 bases outside the gene matches. Germline V lookup: CDR1 MNHNY, CDR2 SVGAGI (reference sequence). The CDR3 totals 12 residues.

V gene TRBV7-2 combines with J gene TRBJ1-3; D is unclear. Trimming removed 6 bases at V and 4 bases at J, with 10 bases between. The CDR3 length is 13 residues. CDR1 and CDR2 (germline): SGHTA, FQGNSA. CDR3 coding DNA: TGTGCCAGCAGTAGGGAGTCCGGAAACACCATATATTTT. Its translation: CASSRESGNTIYF.